This TCR beta chain was retrieved from a study of blood T cell repertoires in COVID-19. Germline V gives CDR1 SQVTM, CDR2 ANQGSEA. The CDR3 contains 12 residues. The V end lost 4 bases, the J end lost 3 bases, and 7 bases lay between the germline ends. The assay was immunoSEQ multiplex PCR, and TCRdb's table has in-frame clones only and misses some. The table records approximately 300,000 clones, about 92% of them present only once. Each participant's cohort was designated according to participant-reported clinical history. Among Cohort 3 donors, those recovered had two negative PCRs, clearance, or symptom resolution.

V gene TRBV29-1 combines with J gene TRBJ1-3; no definite D call. Source material: PBMCs or T cells enriched from blood (not recorded which). This receptor was obtained from a young woman who had recovered from COVID-19. The CDR3 region is CSVVEGGNTIYF. The CDR3 coding sequence is TGCAGCGTTGTTGAGGGTGGAAACACCATATATTTT.